The present T cell receptor beta chain was sequenced within a study of blood T cell repertoires in COVID-19. In the study overall: The cDNA or gDNA used as material had been derived from T cells, B-cell-depleted T cells, or PBMCs.

Per the study methods: It was from reference gene primer amplification that nucleated cell counts were estimated. The assay was immunoSEQ multiplex PCR, and TCRdb's table has in-frame clones only and misses some. Clone size and V and J calls were adopted from that table, with D and trimming inferred from the DNA. The table shows fewer than 120,000 clones, with more than 75% occurring only once. The germline CDR1 and CDR2 sequences are LNHDA and SQIVND (reference sequence). V lost 0 bases and J lost 2; bases outside the gene matches: 5. The CDR3 spans 16 residues. This TCR derives from a woman aged 50 to 60 with acute or convalescent COVID-19. This chain joins TRBV19 and TRBJ2-7, with TRBD1 matching over 9 bases. The sequencing input was peripheral blood. The CDR3 protein is CASSIESGQGPYEQYF. The CDR3 nucleotides are TGTGCCAGTAGTATAGAATCGGGACAGGGTCCCTACGAGCAGTACTTC. Variable domain in full (rest from reference TRBV19 and TRBJ2-7): DGGITQSPKYLFRKEGQNVTLSCEQNLNHDAMYWYRQDPGQGLRLIYYSQIVNDFQKGDIAEGYSVSREKKESFPLTVTSAQKNPTAFYLCASSIESGQGPYEQYFGPGTRLTVT.